The 19 T cell receptor beta chains in this list originate from one sample, sequenced in a study of blood T cell repertoires in COVID-19. This table comes from immunoSEQ multiplex PCR, and its TCRdb copy is limited to in-frame clones, with some not included. The table records more than 95,000 clones, around four fifths of them present only once. What was sequenced was peripheral blood. The source is a man aged 60-69 years with acute or convalescent COVID-19.

The chain recombines TRBV28 with TRBJ2-7, with a tentative D call TRBD1 (5 bases). From germline, CDR1 is MDHEN and CDR2 SYDVKM. The CDR3 loop spans 13 amino acids. V lost 4 bases to trimming and J lost 4 bases, with 11 bases between them. CDR3 residues: CASSSRVRYEQYF. CDR3 DNA: TGTGCCAGCAGTTCCAGGGTACGGTACGAGCAGTACTTC.

This chain links TRBV7-2 with TRBJ1-2, with a tentative D call TRBD1 (6 bases). CDR1 is SGHTA, CDR2 FQGNSA, per germline. The CDR3 runs 15 residues. V lost 4 bases and J lost 4, with 16 bases in between. CDR3 coding DNA: TGTGCCAGCAGCTCTATAAGAGGGGGGGGCTATGGCTACACCTTC. It codes for CASSSIRGGGYGYTF.

The chain combines TRBV6-6 with TRBJ2-5, with 7 bases that match TRBD2. There are 13 residues in the CDR3. After removal of 8 bases from V and 9 bases from J, the junction contained 12 bases not matched to a gene. Looked up from germline, CDR1 is MNHNY and CDR2 is SVGAGI (reference sequence). The CDR3 DNA reads as TGTGCCAGCCCCCTAGCGGACCCTTGGGCCCAGTACTTC. This encodes CASPLADPWAQYF.

This chain joins TRBV6-5 and TRBJ2-3, with D possibly matching TRBD2 (6 bases). From germline, CDR1 is MNHEY and CDR2 SVGAGI. Deletions cut 2 bases from V and 2 bases from J, with 8 bases between. This CDR3 has 14 residues. The CDR3 spells CASSYGGNTDTQYF. CDR3 nucleotide sequence: TGTGCCAGCAGTTACGGCGGGAACACAGATACGCAGTATTTT.

This clone has a handful of counts. The chain is built from TRBV11-2 and TRBJ2-7; TRBD1 is a possible D gene (5 bases). Trimming shortened V by 1 base and J by 3 bases, and 10 bases separated the two germline ends. This CDR3 is 14 amino acids long. Germline-derived CDR1 and CDR2 are SGHAT and FQNNGV. CDR3 region: CASSLGGVNYEQYF. As DNA, the CDR3 is TGTGCCAGCAGCTTAGGGGGCGTAAACTACGAGCAGTACTTC.

The CDR3 region is CASRAGGYEQYV. The CDR3, as DNA: TGTGCCAGCCGAGCGGGAGGGTACGAGCAGTACGTC. This chain joins TRBV2 and TRBJ2-7; 10 bases fit TRBD2. After removal of 8 bases from V and 4 bases from J, the junction contained 2 bases not matched to a gene. This CDR3 spans 12 amino acids. Germline values: CDR1 SNHLY, CDR2 FYNNEI.

This chain connects TRBV10-1 to TRBJ2-3; TRBD2 matches at 7 bases. CDR3 size: 13 residues. Unmatched junction bases numbered 10, after V lost 8 bases and J lost 8 bases. Germline loops: CDR1 WNHNN, CDR2 SYGVQD (reference sequence). CDR3 in DNA: TGCGCCAGCCAGGGATCGGGGGGAGGTACGCAGTATTTT. This encodes CASQGSGGGTQYF.

This rearrangement joins TRBV29-1 to TRBJ1-1, with D unclear. V dropped 3 bases and J dropped 6 bases, with 11 bases sitting between them. CDR1 is SQVTM, CDR2 ANQGSEA, per germline. The CDR3 length is 12 residues. CDR3 amino acids: CSVEANSPEAFF. CDR3 nucleotide sequence: TGCAGCGTTGAGGCTAACAGCCCTGAAGCTTTCTTT.

The sample holds one count of this clone. The chain couples TRBV27 to TRBJ1-6; weak D call: TRBD1 (5 bases). Germline V gene lookup returns CDR1 MNHEY and CDR2 SMNVEV (reference sequence). V was cut by 4 bases and J by 3 bases, with 7 bases left in between. CDR3 length equals 14 residues. DNA for the CDR3: TGTGCCAGCAGTTCAGGGTTCTATAATTCACCCCTCCACTTT. The encoded protein is CASSSGFYNSPLHF.

V gene TRBV27 combines with J gene TRBJ2-1, with 8 nucleotides matching TRBD2. CDR3 size: 16 residues. J gave up 0 bases and V 3 bases, and 4 bases lay outside the gene matches. From germline, CDR1 is MNHEY and CDR2 SMNVEV (reference sequence). CDR3 nucleotides: TGTGCCAGCAGTTTGTGGGCGGGGGGCTCCTACAATGAGCAGTTCTTC. Its protein product is CASSLWAGGSYNEQFF.

V and J are TRBV12-5 and TRBJ1-1, with D tentatively TRBD1 (6 bases). Between the trimmed V and J ends, which lost 3 bases and 11 bases, there was a span of 19 bases. The CDR3 spans 14 residues. CDR1 is LGHNT and CDR2 is FRNRAP in the germline V gene. The CDR3 is CASGFTRVRGGAFF. Written as DNA, the CDR3 is TGTGCTAGTGGTTTCACCCGCGTCAGGGGAGGGGCTTTCTTT.

The J gene is TRBJ1-4, the V gene TRBV5-1, with a tentative D call TRBD1 (5 bases). V gave up 3 bases and J gave up 0 bases, with 9 bases separating them. Germline values: CDR1 SGHRS, CDR2 YFSETQ. This CDR3 has 15 amino acids. CDR3 DNA: TGCGCCAGCAGCTCCCTAGGGGCAACTAATGAAAAACTGTTTTTT. Translation: CASSSLGATNEKLFF.

This chain joins TRBV27 and TRBJ1-4; possible D gene TRBD1, 6 bases. Germline V CDR1 and CDR2: MNHEY, SMNVEV (reference sequence). Trimming stripped 6 bases from V and 8 bases from J, with 16 bases between. This CDR3 is 14 amino acids long. The CDR3 sequence is CASRVWGGGEKLFF. The CDR3 bases are TGTGCCAGCAGGGTGTGGGGGGGCGGCGAAAAACTGTTTTTT.

This chain links TRBV12-5 with TRBJ2-1; D is uncertain. Trimming took off 4 bases at V and 0 bases at J, with 7 bases between the two ends. In germline, CDR1 is LGHNT, CDR2 FRNRAP. The CDR3 runs to 14 residues. DNA for the CDR3: TGTGCTAGTGGTTCCGAGAGCTCCTACAATGAGCAGTTCTTC. This codes for CASGSESSYNEQFF.

This sequence joins TRBV24-1 and TRBJ2-3, with 8 nucleotides matching TRBD1. V lost 3 bases, J lost 2 bases, and 9 bases stayed unmatched. Germline CDR1 and CDR2: KGHDR and SFDVKD. The CDR3 totals 17 residues. The CDR3 loop is CATSDTGWTGPTDTQYF. The CDR3 nucleotides are TGTGCCACCAGTGATACCGGATGGACAGGGCCCACAGATACGCAGTATTTT.

The CDR3 coding sequence is TGTGCCAGCAGTACAGGGGGCCAGGGGGAGACCCAGTACTTC. As protein: CASSTGGQGETQYF. This chain joins TRBV2 and TRBJ2-5; the match to TRBD1 covers 9 bases. V dropped 5 bases and J dropped 5; count of bases not matched to a gene: 6. The CDR3 consists of 14 residues. Germline CDR1 and CDR2: SNHLY and FYNNEI.

The chain employs TRBV19 and TRBJ1-1, with D possibly being TRBD1 (6 bases). Germline lookup yields CDR1 LNHDA and CDR2 SQIVND (reference sequence). Trimming left V 3 bases short and J 3 bases short, with 14 bases between. The CDR3 is 15 amino acids. The CDR3 sequence: CASSIPPTGYTEAFF. CDR3 bases: TGTGCCAGTAGTATCCCCCCGACAGGATACACTGAAGCTTTCTTT.

The V gene is TRBV10-3, the J gene TRBJ2-7; possibly TRBD2 for D (5 bases). This CDR3 contains 14 residues. Trimming shortened V by 3 bases and J by 7 bases, and 16 bases separated the two germline ends. Germline V gene lookup returns CDR1 ENHRY and CDR2 SYGVKD. The CDR3 DNA reads as TGTGCCATCAGTGATCGTGAAGGAGGCAAGGAGCAGTACTTC. As protein: CAISDREGGKEQYF.

The chain recombines TRBV18 with TRBJ2-1, with a possible D match to TRBD1 (6 bases). This CDR3 comprises 19 residues. Germline CDR1 is KGHSH and CDR2 is LQKENI. Trimming pared 3 bases from V and 5 bases from J, leaving 26 bases between. The CDR3 DNA sequence: TGTGCCAGCTCACCGAGTCTCCTCAGGGGCTCCTTAATCGACAATGAGCAGTTCTTC. It yields the protein CASSPSLLRGSLIDNEQFF. Full variable domain (missing parts from reference TRBV18 and TRBJ2-1): NAGVMQNPRHLVRRRGQEARLRCSPMKGHSHVYWYRQLPEEGLKFMVYLQKENIIDESGMPKERFSAEFPKEGPSILRIQQVVRGDSAAYFCASSPSLLRGSLIDNEQFFGPGTRLTVL.